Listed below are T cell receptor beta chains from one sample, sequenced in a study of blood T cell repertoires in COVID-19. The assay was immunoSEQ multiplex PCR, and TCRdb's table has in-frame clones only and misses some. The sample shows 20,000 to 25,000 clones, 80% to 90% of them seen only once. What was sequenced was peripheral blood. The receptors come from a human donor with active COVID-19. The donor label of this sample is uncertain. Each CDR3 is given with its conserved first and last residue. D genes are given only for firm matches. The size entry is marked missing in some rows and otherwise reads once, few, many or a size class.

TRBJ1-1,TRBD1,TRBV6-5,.,TGTGCCAGCAGGTACGGACAGGGTTTCTCTGAAGCTTTCTTT,CASRYGQGFSEAFF
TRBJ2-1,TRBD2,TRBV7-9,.,TGTGCCAGCAGCGCCCAGGGGCTAGCGGGAAGGAATGAGCAGTTCTTC,CASSAQGLAGRNEQFF
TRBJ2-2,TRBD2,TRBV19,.,TGTGCCAGTAGGTGGCGAGCGGGGAAAAACACCGGGGAGCTGTTTTTT,CASRWRAGKNTGELFF
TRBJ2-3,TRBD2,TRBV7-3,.,TGTGCCAGCAGCTCCGCGGGGGGGCCTGATACGCAGTATTTT,CASSSAGGPDTQYF
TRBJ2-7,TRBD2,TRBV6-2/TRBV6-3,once,TGTGCCAGCAGCTATAATATAGCGGGAGGGATGATCTACGAGCAGTACTTC,CASSYNIAGGMIYEQYF
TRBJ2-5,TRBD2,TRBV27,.,TGTGCCAGCAGGCTAGCGGGAGCGGGGCAAGAGACCCAGTACTTC,CASRLAGAGQETQYF
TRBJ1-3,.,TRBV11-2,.,TGTGCCAGCAGGCCTACAGGGAGCTCTGGAAACACCATATATTTT,CASRPTGSSGNTIYF
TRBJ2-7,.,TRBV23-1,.,TGCGCCAGCAGTCAATCGACGGGGATCTCCTACGAGCAGTACTTC,CASSQSTGISYEQYF
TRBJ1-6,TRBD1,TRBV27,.,TGTGCCAGCAGTTTAGGGACAGGGATCTATAATTCACCCCTCCACTTT,CASSLGTGIYNSPLHF
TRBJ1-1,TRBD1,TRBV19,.,TGTGCCAGTAGTACGGGACAGGGGGCAGGAACTGAAGCTTTCTTT,CASSTGQGAGTEAFF